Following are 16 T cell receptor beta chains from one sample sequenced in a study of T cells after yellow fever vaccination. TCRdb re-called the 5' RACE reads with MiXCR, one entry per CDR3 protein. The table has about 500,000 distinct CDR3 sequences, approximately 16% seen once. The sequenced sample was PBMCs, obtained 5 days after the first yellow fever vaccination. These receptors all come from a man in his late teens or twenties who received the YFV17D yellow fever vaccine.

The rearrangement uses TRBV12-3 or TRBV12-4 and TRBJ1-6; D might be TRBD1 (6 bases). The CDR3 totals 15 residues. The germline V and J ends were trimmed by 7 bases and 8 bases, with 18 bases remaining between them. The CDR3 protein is CASTVLTGLHSPLHF. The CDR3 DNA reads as TGTGCCAGCACCGTCTTGACAGGCTTGCATTCACCCCTCCACTTT.

The chain's CDR3 is CASSLGLAKSNEQYF. The CDR3, as DNA: TGCGCCAGCAGCTTGGGACTAGCGAAATCCAACGAGCAGTACTTC. The genes are TRBV5-1 and TRBJ2-7, with 8 positions matching TRBD2. CDR1 and CDR2 (germline): SGHRS, YFSETQ. The CDR3 covers 15 residues. The trim removed 0 bases at V and 5 bases at J, leaving 7 bases unmatched. Combining the CDR3 with reference TRBV5-1 and TRBJ2-7 gives the whole variable domain KAGVTQTPRYLIKTRGQQVTLSCSPISGHRSVSWYQQTPGQGLQFLFEYFSETQRNKGNFPGRFSGRQFSNSRSEMNVSTLELGDSALYLCASSLGLAKSNEQYFGPGTRLTVT.

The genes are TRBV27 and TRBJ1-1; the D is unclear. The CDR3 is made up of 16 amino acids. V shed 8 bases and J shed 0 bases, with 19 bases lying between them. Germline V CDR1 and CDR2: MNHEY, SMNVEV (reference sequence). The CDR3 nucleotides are TGTGCCAGCGGACTCCTCCCTGGCAGAATGAACACTGAAGCTTTCTTT. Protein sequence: CASGLLPGRMNTEAFF.

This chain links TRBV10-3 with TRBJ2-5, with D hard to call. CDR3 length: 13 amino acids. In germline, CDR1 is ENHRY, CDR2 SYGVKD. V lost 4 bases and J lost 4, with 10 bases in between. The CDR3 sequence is CAISAHNTETQYF. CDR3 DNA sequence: TGTGCCATCAGTGCCCATAACACAGAGACCCAGTACTTC.

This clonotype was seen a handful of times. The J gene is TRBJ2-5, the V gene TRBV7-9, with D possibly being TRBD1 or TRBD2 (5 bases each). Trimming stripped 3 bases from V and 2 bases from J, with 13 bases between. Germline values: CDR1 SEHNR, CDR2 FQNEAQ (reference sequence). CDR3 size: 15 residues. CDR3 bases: TGTGCCAGCAGCTTCTGGGGCCTAGCTCAAGAGACCCAGTACTTC. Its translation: CASSFWGLAQETQYF. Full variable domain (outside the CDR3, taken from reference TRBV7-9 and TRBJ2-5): DTGVSQNPRHKITKRGQNVTFRCDPISEHNRLYWYRQTLGQGPEFLTYFQNEAQLEKSRLLSDRFSAERPKGSFSTLEIQRTEQGDSAMYLCASSFWGLAQETQYFGPGTRLLVL.

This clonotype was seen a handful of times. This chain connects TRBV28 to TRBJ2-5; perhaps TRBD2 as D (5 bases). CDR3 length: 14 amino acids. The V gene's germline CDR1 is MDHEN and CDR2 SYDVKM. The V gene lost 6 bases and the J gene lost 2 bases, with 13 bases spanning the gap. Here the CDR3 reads CASRPGMEQETQYF. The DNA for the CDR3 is TGTGCCAGCAGGCCGGGAATGGAACAAGAGACCCAGTACTTC.

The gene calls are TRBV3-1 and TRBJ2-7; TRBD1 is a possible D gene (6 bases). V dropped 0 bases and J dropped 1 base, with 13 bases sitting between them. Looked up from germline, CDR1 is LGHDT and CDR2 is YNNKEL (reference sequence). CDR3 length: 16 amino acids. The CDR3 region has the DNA TGTGCCAGCAGCCAAGATCATGGGACACGATCCTACGAGCAGTACTTC. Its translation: CASSQDHGTRSYEQYF.

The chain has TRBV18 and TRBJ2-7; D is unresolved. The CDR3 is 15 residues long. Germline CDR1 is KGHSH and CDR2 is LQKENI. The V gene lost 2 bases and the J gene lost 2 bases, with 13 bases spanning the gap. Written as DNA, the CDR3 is TGTGCCAGCTCACCAGATCGGCGCGGAGCCTACGAGCAGTACGTC. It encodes CASSPDRRGAYEQYV.

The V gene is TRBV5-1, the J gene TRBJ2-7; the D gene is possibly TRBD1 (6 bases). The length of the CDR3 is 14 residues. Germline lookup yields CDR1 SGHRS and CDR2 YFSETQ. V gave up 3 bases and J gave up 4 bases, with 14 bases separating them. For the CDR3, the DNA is TGCGCCAGCAGCTCCGACAGGCTATTATACGAGCAGTACTTC. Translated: CASSSDRLLYEQYF.

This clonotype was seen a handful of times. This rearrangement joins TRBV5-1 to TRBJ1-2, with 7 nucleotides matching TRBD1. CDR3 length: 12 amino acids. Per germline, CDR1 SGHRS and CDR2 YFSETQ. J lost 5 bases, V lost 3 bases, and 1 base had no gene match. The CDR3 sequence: CASSWGQYGYTF. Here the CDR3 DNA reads TGCGCCAGCAGCTGGGGACAGTATGGCTACACCTTC.

CDR3 sequence reads: CASSPQTDYGYTF. The CDR3 coding sequence is TGTGCCAGCAGCCCCCAGACAGACTATGGCTACACCTTC. The chain joins TRBV9 to TRBJ1-2; maybe TRBD1 (5 bases). The CDR3 loop spans 13 amino acids. Per germline, CDR1 SGDLS and CDR2 YYNGEE. V was trimmed by 4 bases and J by 3 bases, leaving 10 bases between them.

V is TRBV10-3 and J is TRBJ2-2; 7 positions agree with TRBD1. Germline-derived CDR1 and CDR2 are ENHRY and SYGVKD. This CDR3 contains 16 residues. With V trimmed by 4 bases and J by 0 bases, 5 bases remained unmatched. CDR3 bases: TGTGCCATCAGTGTGGACGGGACAGCGAACACCGGGGAGCTGTTTTTT. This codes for CAISVDGTANTGELFF.

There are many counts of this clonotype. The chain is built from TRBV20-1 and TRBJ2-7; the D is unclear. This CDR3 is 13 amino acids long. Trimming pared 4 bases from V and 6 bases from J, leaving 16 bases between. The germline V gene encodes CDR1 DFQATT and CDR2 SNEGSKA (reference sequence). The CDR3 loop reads CSANVPRSVEQYV. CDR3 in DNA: TGCAGTGCTAACGTCCCCCGGTCGGTCGAGCAGTACGTC.

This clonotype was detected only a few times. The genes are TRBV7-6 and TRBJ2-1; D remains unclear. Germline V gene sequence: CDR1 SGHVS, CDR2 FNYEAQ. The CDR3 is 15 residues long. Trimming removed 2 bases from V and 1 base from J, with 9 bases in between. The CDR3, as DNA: TGTGCCAGCAGCTTAATCACGAGTTCCTACAATGAGCAGTTCTTC. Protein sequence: CASSLITSSYNEQFF. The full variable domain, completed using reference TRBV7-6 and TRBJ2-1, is GAGVSQSPRYKVTKRGQDVALRCDPISGHVSLYWYRQALGQGPEFLTYFNYEAQQDKSGLPNDRFSAERPEGSISTLTIQRTEQRDSAMYRCASSLITSSYNEQFFGPGTRLTVL.

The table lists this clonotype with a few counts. CDR3 bases: TGTGCCAGCAGTTACACGACGGCCATGAACACTGAAGCTTTCTTT. Amino acid sequence: CASSYTTAMNTEAFF. The chain carries TRBV6-5 and TRBJ1-1; the D is unclear. In germline, CDR1 is MNHEY, CDR2 SVGAGI. There are 15 residues in the CDR3. The V end was cut by 2 bases, the J end by 0 bases, with 10 bases between.

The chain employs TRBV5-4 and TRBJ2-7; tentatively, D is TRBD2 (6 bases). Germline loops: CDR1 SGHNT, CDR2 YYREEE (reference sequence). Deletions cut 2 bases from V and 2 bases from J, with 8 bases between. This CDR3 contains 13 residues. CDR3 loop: CASSLSGAYEQYV. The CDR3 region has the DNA TGTGCCAGCAGCTTATCGGGGGCCTACGAGCAGTACGTC.